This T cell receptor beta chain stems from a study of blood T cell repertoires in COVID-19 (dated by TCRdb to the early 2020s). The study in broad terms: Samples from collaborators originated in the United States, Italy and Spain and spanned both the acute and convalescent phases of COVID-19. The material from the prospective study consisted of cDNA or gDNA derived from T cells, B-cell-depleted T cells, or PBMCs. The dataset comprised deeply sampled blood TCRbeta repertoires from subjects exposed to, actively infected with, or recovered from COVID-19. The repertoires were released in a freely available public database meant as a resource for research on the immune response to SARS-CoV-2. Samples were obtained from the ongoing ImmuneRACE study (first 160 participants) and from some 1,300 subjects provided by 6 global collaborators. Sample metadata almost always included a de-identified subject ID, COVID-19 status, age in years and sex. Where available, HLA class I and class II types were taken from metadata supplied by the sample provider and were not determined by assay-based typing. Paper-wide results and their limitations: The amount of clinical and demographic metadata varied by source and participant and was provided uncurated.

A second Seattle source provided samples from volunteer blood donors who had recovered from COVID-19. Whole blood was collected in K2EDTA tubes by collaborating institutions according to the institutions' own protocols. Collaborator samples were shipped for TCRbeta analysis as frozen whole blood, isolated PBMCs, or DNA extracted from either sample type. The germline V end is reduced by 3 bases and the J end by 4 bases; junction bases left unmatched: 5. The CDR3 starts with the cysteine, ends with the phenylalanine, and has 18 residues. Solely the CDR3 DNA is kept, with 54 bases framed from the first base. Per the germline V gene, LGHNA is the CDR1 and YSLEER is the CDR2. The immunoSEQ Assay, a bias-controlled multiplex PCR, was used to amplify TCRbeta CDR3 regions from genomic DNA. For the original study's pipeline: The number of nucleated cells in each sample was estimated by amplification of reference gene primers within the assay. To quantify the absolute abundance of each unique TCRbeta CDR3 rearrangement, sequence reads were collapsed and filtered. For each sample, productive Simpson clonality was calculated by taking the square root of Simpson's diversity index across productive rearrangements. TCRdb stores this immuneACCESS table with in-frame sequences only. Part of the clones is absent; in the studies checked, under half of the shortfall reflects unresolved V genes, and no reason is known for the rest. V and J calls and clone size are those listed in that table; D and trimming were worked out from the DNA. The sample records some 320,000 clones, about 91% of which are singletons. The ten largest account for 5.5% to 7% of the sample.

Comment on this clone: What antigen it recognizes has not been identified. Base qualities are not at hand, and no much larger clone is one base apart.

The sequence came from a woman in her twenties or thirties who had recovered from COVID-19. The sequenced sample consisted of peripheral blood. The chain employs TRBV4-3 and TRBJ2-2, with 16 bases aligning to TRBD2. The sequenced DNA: TGCGCCAGCAGCCAGGCCGGGACTAGCGGGGGGGTCACCGGGGAGCTGTTTTTT. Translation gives CASSQAGTSGGVTGELFF.